These 27 T cell receptor beta chains were all obtained from the same sample, sequenced in a study of blood T cell repertoires in COVID-19. Sequencing used immunoSEQ multiplex PCR; TCRdb keeps in-frame clones, though not all of them. The sample holds 100,000 to 120,000 clones, around 81% seen once. Material for sequencing was peripheral blood. These receptors came from a woman aged 70-85 years with acute or convalescent COVID-19.

The chain couples TRBV28 to TRBJ2-7; possibly TRBD2 for D (5 bases). V lost 4 bases to trimming and J lost 5 bases, with 9 bases between them. The CDR3 totals 12 residues. Germline-derived CDR1 and CDR2 are MDHEN and SYDVKM. As DNA, the CDR3 is TGTGCCAGCAGTTCCCGACTAAACGAGCAGTACTTC. It yields the protein CASSSRLNEQYF.

The rearrangement uses TRBV13 and TRBJ1-1; 8 positions agree with TRBD1. The CDR3 covers 15 residues. The germline V gene encodes CDR1 PRHDT and CDR2 FYEKMQ (reference sequence). The junction had 15 bases not matched to a gene; V was cut back by 5 bases and J by 10 bases. CDR3 coding DNA: TGTGCCAGCAGCGTTGACAGGGGACAGTGGGTTGGAGCTTTCTTT. As protein: CASSVDRGQWVGAFF. Drawing the rest from reference TRBV13 and TRBJ1-1, the complete variable domain is AAGVIQSPRHLIKEKRETATLKCYPIPRHDTVYWYQQGPGQDPQFLISFYEKMQSDKGSIPDRFSAQQFSDYHSELNMSSLELGDSALYFCASSVDRGQWVGAFFGQGTRLTVV.

The V call is TRBV10-1, the J call TRBJ2-1; D is possibly TRBD1 (9 bases). V was trimmed by 11 bases and J by 0 bases, leaving 35 bases between them. The CDR3 is 21 amino acids. Germline CDR1 is WNHNN and CDR2 is SYGVQD (reference sequence). CDR3: CAYRLFRGGQGSYSSYNEQFF. The CDR3 DNA reads TGCGCCTACCGACTTTTTCGGGGGGGACAGGGATCCTATAGCTCCTACAATGAGCAGTTCTTC.

The rearrangement joins TRBV6-2 or TRBV6-3 to TRBJ1-6; TRBD1 aligns across 9 bases. Germline lookup yields CDR1 MNHEY and CDR2 SVGEGT. The V gene end was trimmed by 6 bases and the J gene end by 6 bases; junction bases not matched to a gene: 6. The CDR3 totals 15 residues. The CDR3 here is CASSPRDRVNSPLHF. The CDR3 DNA is TGTGCCAGCAGCCCGAGGGACAGGGTTAATTCACCCCTCCACTTT.

This clone has a single count. The genes are TRBV4-1 and TRBJ1-6; D perhaps matches TRBD1 (5 bases). The CDR3 is 17 residues long. Trimming shortened V by 0 bases and J by 5 bases, and 14 bases separated the two germline ends. Per the germline V gene, CDR1 is MGHRA and CDR2 is YSYEKL. The CDR3 DNA reads TGCGCCAGCAGCCAAGATAGGTCCAGGGTAGATAATTCACCCCTCCACTTT. This sequence encodes CASSQDRSRVDNSPLHF.

The chain links TRBV19 to TRBJ2-2; 8 bases align to TRBD2. The CDR3 totals 18 residues. The V and J ends lost 4 bases and 3 bases, in that order; junction bases with no gene match: 13. The V gene's germline CDR1 is LNHDA and CDR2 SQIVND (reference sequence). In DNA, the CDR3 is TGTGCCAGTAGTACCGCAAGGGCGGGGGGCCGTGACACCGGGGAGCTGTTTTTT. This encodes CASSTARAGGRDTGELFF.

V usage is TRBV5-1 and J usage is TRBJ2-5; D unresolved. Between the trimmed V and J ends, which lost 7 bases and 6 bases, there was a span of 10 bases. Per germline, CDR1 SGHRS and CDR2 YFSETQ. CDR3 size: 11 residues. CDR3 bases: TGCGCCAGCGAGAGTCCGAAGACCCAGTACTTC. It is translated as CASESPKTQYF.

There are a few counts of this clone. The chain is built from TRBV9 and TRBJ2-1; 7 nucleotides match TRBD2. Germline V gene lookup returns CDR1 SGDLS and CDR2 YYNGEE. The CDR3 sequence is 16 residues long. Trimming cost V 0 bases and J 6 bases; bases outside gene matches: 9. The CDR3 protein is CASSVALLAASNEQFF. CDR3 DNA: TGTGCCAGCAGCGTAGCGCTTCTAGCGGCGTCCAATGAGCAGTTCTTC.

The chain links TRBV7-2 to TRBJ1-1, with D perhaps TRBD1 (5 bases). Per germline, CDR1 SGHTA and CDR2 FQGNSA. The CDR3 spans 13 residues. Deletions cut 5 bases from V and 11 bases from J, with 18 bases between. The CDR3 bases are TGTGCCAGCAGCCCGGGGGTAGGGCAAGCGGCTTTCTTT. Protein: CASSPGVGQAAFF. Using reference TRBV7-2 and TRBJ1-1 for the parts outside the CDR3, the full variable domain is GAGVSQSPSNKVTEKGKDVELRCDPISGHTALYWYRQSLGQGLEFLIYFQGNSAPDKSGLPSDRFSAERTGGSVSTLTIQRTQQEDSAVYLCASSPGVGQAAFFGQGTRLTVV.

The chain uses TRBV21-1 and TRBJ1-6; the table assigns TRBD1, which was not confirmed against the DNA. TRBV21-1 is a recognized pseudogene. There are 18 residues in the CDR3. The CDR3 here is CASSPQGTGLSYNSPLHF. The CDR3, as DNA: TGTGCCAGCAGCCCCCAAGGGACAGGGCTCTCCTATAATTCACCCCTCCACTTT.

The chain uses TRBV6-1 and TRBJ2-5; D is possibly TRBD2 (6 bases). Germline CDR1 is MNHNS and CDR2 is SASEGT. CDR3 length: 15 amino acids. Between the trimmed V and J ends, which lost 3 bases and 5 bases, there was a span of 16 bases. As DNA, the CDR3 is TGTGCCAGCAGTGATTTGGAGGGAATTCGGGAGACCCAGTACTTC. As protein: CASSDLEGIRETQYF.

This sequence joins TRBV18 and TRBJ1-3; 10 bases are a match to TRBD1. The CDR3 is 17 residues long. Germline V gene data show CDR1 as KGHSH and CDR2 as LQKENI. The ends lost 6 bases at V and 0 bases at J; junction bases unmatched: 8. CDR3 amino acids: CASSPGTGEISGNTIYF. The CDR3 nucleotides read TGTGCCAGCTCCCCGGGGACAGGGGAAATCTCTGGAAACACCATATATTTT.

V and J are TRBV14 and TRBJ2-1; D call uncertain. V was clipped by 4 bases and J by 2 bases, with 9 bases between them. This CDR3 region has 14 residues. CDR1 and CDR2 from the germline V gene are SGHDN and FVKESK. CDR3 sequence (DNA): TGTGCCAGCAGCCGAGATCAAACCTACAATGAGCAGTTCTTC. The encoded protein is CASSRDQTYNEQFF.

This chain uses TRBV6-6 with TRBJ1-1, with D possibly being TRBD1 (6 bases). The CDR3 spans 13 residues. Trimming stripped 7 bases from V and 1 base from J, with 10 bases between. The germline V gene has CDR1 MNHNY and CDR2 SVGAGI (reference sequence). The CDR3 protein is CASNQQGNTEAFF. The CDR3 DNA sequence: TGTGCCAGCAATCAACAGGGGAACACTGAAGCTTTCTTT.

The chain recombines TRBV24-1 with TRBJ2-3, with 13 bases fitting TRBD2. From germline, CDR1 is KGHDR and CDR2 SFDVKD. V shed 3 bases and J 4 bases; nucleotides not matched to a gene: 3. CDR3 length equals 16 residues. The CDR3 sequence: CATSDPGLAGSDTQYF. CDR3 coding DNA: TGTGCCACCAGTGATCCGGGACTAGCGGGGTCAGATACGCAGTATTTT.

In this sample, this clone turned up a few times. V and J are TRBV28 and TRBJ2-2, with TRBD2 identical over 10 bases. V gave up 6 bases and J gave up 0 bases; unmatched junction bases: 10. The CDR3 totals 18 residues. CDR1 MDHEN and CDR2 SYDVKM come from the germline V gene. CDR3 amino acids: CASRVLAGLSANTGELFF. As DNA, the CDR3 is TGTGCCAGCAGGGTACTAGCGGGGCTATCCGCGAACACCGGGGAGCTGTTTTTT.

The chain is built from TRBV5-1 and TRBJ1-2; maybe TRBD1 (5 bases). Per germline, CDR1 SGHRS and CDR2 YFSETQ. The CDR3 loop spans 14 amino acids. V dropped 7 bases and J dropped 3 bases, with 16 bases sitting between them. The CDR3 is CASRRGEKDYGYTF. In DNA, the CDR3 is TGCGCCAGCCGCCGGGGGGAAAAAGACTATGGCTACACCTTC. The variable domain in full, completed from reference TRBV5-1 and TRBJ1-2, reads KAGVTQTPRYLIKTRGQQVTLSCSPISGHRSVSWYQQTPGQGLQFLFEYFSETQRNKGNFPGRFSGRQFSNSRSEMNVSTLELGDSALYLCASRRGEKDYGYTFGSGTRLTVV.

CDR3 in amino acids: CSAHRSETQYF. The DNA for the CDR3 is TGCAGTGCTCACCGGTCGGAGACCCAGTACTTC. The genes are TRBV20-1 and TRBJ2-5, with D hard to call. CDR1 DFQATT and CDR2 SNEGSKA come from the germline V gene (reference sequence). This CDR3 contains 11 residues. Deletions cut 5 bases from V and 5 bases from J, with 9 bases between.

In its sample, this clone was seen once. The rearrangement joins TRBV9 to TRBJ1-2; D uncertain. Germline CDR1 is SGDLS and CDR2 is YYNGEE. The CDR3 runs 14 residues. Trimming removed 0 bases at V and 8 bases at J, with 14 bases between. CDR3 DNA: TGTGCCAGCAGCGTAGGTCTCAGGAACACCGGCTACACCTTC. This gives the protein CASSVGLRNTGYTF.

This clone was observed a handful of times. J is TRBJ1-1 and V is TRBV3-1 (or the pseudogene TRBV3-2); D is uncertain. The CDR3 is 14 residues long. V was clipped by 1 base and J by 1 base, with 7 bases between them. Per the germline V gene, CDR1 is LGHDT and CDR2 is YNNKEL (reference sequence). CDR3: CASSQGPGNTEAFF. CDR3 DNA: TGTGCCAGCAGCCAAGGTCCAGGGAACACTGAAGCTTTCTTT.

The chain carries TRBV7-9 and TRBJ1-1; no firm D call. This CDR3 spans 15 amino acids. Trimming cost V 4 bases and J 1 base, with 13 bases left between them. Germline V lookup: CDR1 SEHNR, CDR2 FQNEAQ (reference sequence). In nucleotides, the CDR3 is TGTGCCAGCAGCTCCTCAGGACGGGGGAACACTGAAGCTTTCTTT. It translates to CASSSSGRGNTEAFF.

The chain employs TRBV6-5 and TRBJ2-2; D remains unclear. Germline CDR1 MNHEY, CDR2 SVGAGI. The CDR3 has 13 residues. V lost 3 bases, J lost 6 bases, and 8 bases lay in between. The CDR3 loop is CASSYRFAGELFF. CDR3 nucleotides: TGTGCCAGCAGTTATCGGTTTGCCGGGGAGCTGTTTTTT.

V usage is TRBV5-1 and J usage is TRBJ1-2; 8 bases are shared with TRBD1. The junction had 14 bases not matched to a gene; V was cut back by 4 bases and J by 6 bases. Germline CDR1 SGHRS, CDR2 YFSETQ. The CDR3 spans 16 residues. The CDR3 protein is CASSQSTTDRADGYTF. As DNA, the CDR3 is TGCGCCAGCAGCCAAAGTACAACGGACAGGGCGGATGGCTACACCTTC.

This clone appeared a few times. The chain employs TRBV27 and TRBJ2-5; possible D gene TRBD2, 6 bases. Germline loops: CDR1 MNHEY, CDR2 SMNVEV (reference sequence). The V end lost 2 bases, the J end lost 7 bases, and 17 bases lay between the germline ends. The CDR3 spans 15 residues. CDR3 protein: CASSLGAGGPRTQYF. The DNA for the CDR3 is TGTGCCAGCAGTTTAGGAGCGGGCGGCCCTCGGACCCAGTACTTC.

This sequence joins TRBV5-4 and TRBJ2-5; 10 bases fit TRBD2. The CDR3 spans 16 residues. The junction had 10 bases not matched to a gene; V was cut back by 0 bases and J by 8 bases. From germline, CDR1 is SGHNT and CDR2 YYREEE (reference sequence). The CDR3: CASSLDSGGGKVTQYF. In DNA, the CDR3 is TGTGCCAGCAGCTTGGACAGCGGGGGGGGGAAGGTTACCCAGTACTTC.

The rearrangement joins TRBV5-1 to TRBJ1-5; D is ambiguous. V was clipped by 8 bases and J by 0 bases, with 18 bases between them. The germline gives CDR1 SGHRS, CDR2 YFSETQ. The CDR3 length is 16 residues. CDR3: CARVENKEDSNQPQHF. CDR3 DNA: TGCGCCAGGGTAGAAAACAAAGAGGATAGCAATCAGCCCCAGCATTTT.

The chain combines TRBV2 with TRBJ1-2; the match to TRBD1 covers 7 bases. V gave up 6 bases and J gave up 6 bases; unmatched junction bases: 10. This CDR3 region has 14 residues. Germline loops: CDR1 SNHLY, CDR2 FYNNEI. CDR3 region: CASRVKTGWNGYTF. The CDR3 bases are TGTGCCAGCAGAGTAAAGACAGGGTGGAATGGCTACACCTTC.